This T cell receptor beta chain was found in a study of T-cell memory formation after mild COVID-19. On the study more broadly: Largely, the TCR clusters proved donor specific. Overall study findings and caveats: Of the contracting clones, CD4+ ones lay mainly in CM and EM, and CD8+ ones in EMRA. There was a balanced CD4/CD8 profile in clones contracting day 15 to 85, and later expanders leaned CD4+.

V lost 0 bases and J 7 bases, leaving 3 bases between the germline ends. This CDR3 is 11 amino acids long. CDR1 and CDR2 from the germline V gene are SEHNR and FQNEAQ (reference sequence). TCRdb redid the calling of the 5' RACE reads with MiXCR, one entry per CDR3 protein. The profile covers about 290,000 distinct CDR3 sequences, with around 17% appearing a single time and 23% taken by the ten largest. With respect to this clonotype: Its antigen is still unknown.

The chain links TRBV7-9 to TRBJ1-2; D remains unclear. The TCR sequence derives from a man between 18 and 35 years old who had mild COVID-19 (a few samples of this study predate the infection). Cell type and time point are not known. The sample was PBMCs or a T cell subset sorted from them (not recorded which). CDR3 DNA sequence: TGTGCCAGCAGCTTAGCGGCTGGCTACACCTTC. This translates into CASSLAAGYTF.